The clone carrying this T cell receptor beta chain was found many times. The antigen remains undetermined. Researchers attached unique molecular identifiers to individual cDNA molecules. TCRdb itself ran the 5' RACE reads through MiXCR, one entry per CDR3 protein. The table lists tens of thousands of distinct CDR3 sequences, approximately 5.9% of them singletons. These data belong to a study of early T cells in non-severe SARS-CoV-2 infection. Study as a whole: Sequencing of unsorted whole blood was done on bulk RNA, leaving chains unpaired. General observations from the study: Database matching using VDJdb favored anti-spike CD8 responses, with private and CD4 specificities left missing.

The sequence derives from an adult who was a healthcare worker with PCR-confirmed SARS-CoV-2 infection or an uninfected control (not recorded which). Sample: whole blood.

The CDR3 loop reads CASSLSSGNTIYF. CDR3 sequence (DNA): TGTGCCAGCAGCTTATCCTCTGGAAACACCATATATTTT. The chain links TRBV7-8 to TRBJ1-3, with D hard to call. CDR3 length equals 13 residues. The V gene's germline CDR1 is SGHVS and CDR2 FQNEAQ. Trimming pared 2 bases from V and 0 bases from J, leaving 2 bases between.